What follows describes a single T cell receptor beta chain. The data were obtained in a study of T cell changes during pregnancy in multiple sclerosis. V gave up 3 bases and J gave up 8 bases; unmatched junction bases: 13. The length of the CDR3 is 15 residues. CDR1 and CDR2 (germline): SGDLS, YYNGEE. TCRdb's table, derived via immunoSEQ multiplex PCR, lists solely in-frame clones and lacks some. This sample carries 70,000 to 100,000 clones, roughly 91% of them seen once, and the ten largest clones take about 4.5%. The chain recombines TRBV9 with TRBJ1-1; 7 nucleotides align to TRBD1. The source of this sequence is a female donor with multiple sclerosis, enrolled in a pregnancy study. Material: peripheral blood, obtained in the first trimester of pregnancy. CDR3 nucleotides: TGTGCCAGCAGCGGAGGACAGGAGGCGGTGAAAGAAGCTTTCTTT. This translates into CASSGGQEAVKEAFF. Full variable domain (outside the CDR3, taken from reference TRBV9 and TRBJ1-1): DSGVTQTPKHLITATGQRVTLRCSPRSGDLSVYWYQQSLDQGLQFLIQYYNGEERAKGNILERFSAQQFPDLHSELNLSSLELGDSALYFCASSGGQEAVKEAFFGQGTRLTVV.